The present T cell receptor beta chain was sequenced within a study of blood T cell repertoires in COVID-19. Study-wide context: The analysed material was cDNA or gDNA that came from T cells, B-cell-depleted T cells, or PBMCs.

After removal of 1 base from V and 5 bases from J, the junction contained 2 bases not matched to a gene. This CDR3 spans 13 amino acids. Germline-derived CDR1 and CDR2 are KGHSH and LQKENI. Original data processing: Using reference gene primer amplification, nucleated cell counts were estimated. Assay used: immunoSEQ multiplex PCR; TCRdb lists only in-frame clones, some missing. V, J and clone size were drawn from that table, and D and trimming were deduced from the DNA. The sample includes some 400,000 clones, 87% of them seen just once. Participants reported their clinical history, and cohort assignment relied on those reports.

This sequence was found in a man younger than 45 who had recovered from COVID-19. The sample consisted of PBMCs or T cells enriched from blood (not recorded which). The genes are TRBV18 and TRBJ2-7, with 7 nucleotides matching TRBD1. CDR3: CASSPRTGDEQYF. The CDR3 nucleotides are TGTGCCAGCTCACCACGAACAGGGGACGAGCAGTACTTC.